This T cell receptor (beta chain) was retrieved from a study of CD8 T cells in Susac syndrome. Study-wide points: Clonal expansion involving Susac CD8+ cells peaked in TEMRA cells and active patients.

V lost 0 bases, J lost 7 bases, and 15 bases lay in between. This CDR3 is 15 amino acids long. The germline V gene encodes CDR1 LNHNV and CDR2 YYDKDF (reference sequence). RNA amounts of about 0.5 to 1 ug underwent reverse transcription with random hexamers. TCRdb called the immunoSEQ multiplex PCR reads again in MiXCR, with one record for every CDR3 protein. The sample shows approximately 87,000 distinct CDR3 sequences, 96% of them seen only once. Notes on this clonotype: Its target is unknown.

The sample taken for sequencing was CD8+ T cells from PBMCs. V is TRBV15 and J is TRBJ1-2; D is undetermined. This clonotype was sampled from a human donor with Susac syndrome. CDR3 amino acids: CATSRDLGSGRGYTF. CDR3 coding DNA: TGTGCCACCAGCAGAGATTTGGGGAGTGGGCGTGGCTACACCTTC.